Listed here is a single T cell receptor beta chain. This sample was taken from a study of T-cell memory formation after mild COVID-19. Overall study context: The study found TCR clusters largely donor specific.

It was 5'RACE with constant-segment primers that produced the TCR alpha and TCR beta cDNA libraries, which carried sample barcodes and UMIs. TCRdb fed the 5' RACE reads into MiXCR, producing one record per CDR3 protein. Of roughly 300,000 distinct CDR3 sequences in the sample, 15% to 20% are singletons; the top ten hold roughly 25%. V was cut by 4 bases and J by 1 base, with 6 bases left in between. There are 12 residues in the CDR3. Germline CDR1 is SQVTM and CDR2 is ANQGSEA. The clonotype was recovered from a man aged 18 to 29 who had mild COVID-19 (a few samples of this study predate the infection). Cell type and time point are not known. The chain combines TRBV29-1 with TRBJ2-3; D is unclear. Sample: PBMCs or a T cell subset sorted from them (not recorded which). CDR3 amino acids: CSVAQGTDTQYF. DNA of the CDR3: TGCAGCGTTGCGCAGGGCACAGATACGCAGTATTTT.